The source of this TCR beta chain is a study of OX40 agonist ivuxolimab in advanced cancers. In the study overall: Ivuxolimab was a fully human IgG2 agonistic monoclonal antibody targeting the costimulatory receptor OX40 (CD134). In the dose-escalation cohort, approximately 83% of patients were male, and the mean age was 60 years with a range of roughly 23 to 79. The purpose of peripheral TCRbeta sequencing was to test whether ivuxolimab changed TCR sequence diversity and led to clonal T-cell expansion. Among the roughly 52 dose-escalation patients, around 19 had hepatocellular carcinoma, about 15 melanoma, 9 renal cell carcinoma and 9 head and neck cancer. Intravenous ivuxolimab was administered to patients every 2 weeks at six dose levels: 0.01, 0.1, 0.3, 1.5, 3 and 10 mg/kg. Prior anti-PD-1, anti-PD-L1 or anti-CTLA-4 therapy was permitted, and approximately 40% of dose-escalation patients had received checkpoint inhibitors. The paper reports the monotherapy dose-escalation portion (N = 52 patients) of the phase I ivuxolimab trial. Partial responses were achieved by three dose-escalation patients, of whom one had hepatocellular carcinoma and two had cutaneous melanoma.

Genomic DNA was isolated from the sorted cells so that the TCRbeta CDR3 region could be sequenced. The immunoSEQ Assay was used for sequencing of TCRbeta CDR3 regions. TCRdb took this table from immuneACCESS and kept in-frame rearrangements with V and J called. Such tables lack part of the clones; where checked against another copy, unresolved V genes explain under half of the gap, and the rest is unexplained. The sample table holds 50,000 to 75,000 clones, of which roughly 89% were seen once. Approximately 1.1% of the sample goes to the ten largest clones. Overall study outcomes, separate from this receptor: Low levels of normalized T-cell clonal expansion were also seen in some patients who did not respond. Clonal expansion of both CD4+ and CD8+ blood T cells was observed from baseline to week 6 at doses 0.1 to 3.0 mg/kg. After ivuxolimab, more expanded clones were found on average in CD8+ T cells than in CD4+ T cells. Partial responders in the 0.1-3.0 mg/kg groups had among the lowest normalized peripheral clonal expansion, especially among CD8+ T cells. Which antigens the clonally expanded peripheral T cells were specific for was not determined.

As regards this clone: The target of this receptor is not known. Qualities for individual bases were not recorded, and no much larger clone is one base off.

Patients with autoimmune disease history or receiving systemic immunosuppression were excluded from the trial. Peripheral blood for TCR sequencing was collected from all dose cohorts at baseline, on cycle 4 day 1, and on cycle 7 day 1. Samples came from an open-label, multicenter, first-in-human phase I dose-escalation trial of ivuxolimab. Adults with locally advanced or metastatic melanoma, renal cell carcinoma, hepatocellular carcinoma or head and neck squamous cell carcinoma were enrolled in the trial. CD4+ and CD8+ T cells were sorted separately from peripheral blood before TCR sequencing. This clonotype was obtained from an adult with an advanced solid tumor such as melanoma, head and neck, liver or kidney cancer. The source was CD4+ or CD8+ T cells sorted from blood, collected in a trial of the OX40 agonist ivuxolimab.

The DNA sequence is given as TGTGCCAGCAGCTCCCCAACAGGGACCCGAAACATTCAGTACTTC. Its amino acids are CASSSPTGTRNIQYF. The chain joins TRBV5-4 to TRBJ2-4; TRBD1 is possibly the D segment (6 matching bases). Looking up the germline V gene (reference sequence) yields CDR1 SGHNT and CDR2 YYREEE. V gives up 3 bases and J gives up 6 bases, and the segment between their germline ends measures 16 bases. The CDR3 starts with the cysteine, ends with the phenylalanine, and has 15 residues. Only the CDR3 region is kept as DNA, spanning 45 bases read in frame from base 1.